This T cell receptor (beta chain) was recovered during a study of blood T cell repertoires in COVID-19. Study at large: Acute-phase and convalescent COVID-19 samples originated in the United States, Italy and Spain. From T cells, B-cell-depleted T cells, or PBMCs came the material, which was cDNA or gDNA.

Germline V lookup: CDR1 SGDLS, CDR2 YYNGEE. The CDR3 has 13 amino acids. Between the trimmed V and J ends, which lost 4 bases and 3 bases, there was a span of 11 bases. The method was immunoSEQ multiplex PCR; TCRdb's version includes in-frame clones alone and lacks a portion of them. The sample yields roughly 60,000 clones, 65% to 85% seen once. The receptor was isolated from a human donor in a cohort sampled during active COVID-19. The chain is built from TRBV9 and TRBJ2-7, with D unresolved. The specimen sequenced was peripheral blood. The CDR3 loop is CASSPRVDYEQYF. CDR3 in DNA: TGTGCCAGCAGCCCCCGGGTGGACTACGAGCAGTACTTC.